The next 18 T cell receptor beta chains were all read from a single sample in a study of T cell changes during pregnancy in multiple sclerosis. Here immunoSEQ multiplex PCR was the method, and the copy in TCRdb shows in-frame clones only, minus some. This table holds tens of thousands of clones, roughly 90% found once. Sequencing was performed on peripheral blood, taken in the first trimester of pregnancy. These receptors originate from a female donor in good health, enrolled as a control in a pregnancy study.

Written as DNA, the CDR3 is TGTGCCAGCAGCCCCCCCCTAGCGGGGATTAAAGAGCAGTACTTC. Protein: CASSPPLAGIKEQYF. The J gene is TRBJ2-7, the V gene TRBV6-5; 9 bases line up with TRBD2. V lost 6 bases, J lost 7 bases, and 13 bases stayed unmatched. The CDR3 has 15 residues. Germline CDR1 reads MNHEY; CDR2 reads SVGAGI.

The chain has TRBV6-1 and TRBJ1-3, with 12 bases matching TRBD1. CDR1 MNHNS and CDR2 SASEGT come from the germline V gene. The CDR3 is made up of 16 amino acids. The junction had 3 bases not matched to a gene; V was cut back by 1 base and J by 5 bases. The CDR3 is CASSEVGTGGRNTIYF. The CDR3 DNA sequence: TGTGCCAGCAGTGAAGTAGGGACAGGGGGCCGAAACACCATATATTTT.

The chain combines TRBV5-4 with TRBJ2-1; possible D gene TRBD2, 6 bases. Per the germline V gene, CDR1 is SGHNT and CDR2 is YYREEE (reference sequence). The CDR3 runs to 16 residues. V dropped 4 bases and J dropped 6 bases, with 20 bases sitting between them. CDR3 DNA: TGTGCCAGCAGCGCCCCGGGAGCGGTGTCGGGCAATGAGCAGTTCTTC. Translating it yields CASSAPGAVSGNEQFF.

This clone has just one count. The chain recombines TRBV18 with TRBJ2-1; TRBD2 is a possible D gene (5 bases). V was pared by 4 bases and J by 0 bases, with 10 bases between. Germline lookup yields CDR1 KGHSH and CDR2 LQKENI. The CDR3 contains 15 residues. The CDR3 sequence: CASSRGPPSYNEQFF. DNA of the CDR3: TGTGCCAGCTCACGAGGGCCACCCTCCTACAATGAGCAGTTCTTC.

A few counts support this clone. The rearrangement uses TRBV19 and TRBJ1-1; D unresolved. CDR1 and CDR2 (germline): LNHDA, SQIVND (reference sequence). V was cut by 5 bases and J by 1 base, with 23 bases left in between. The length of the CDR3 is 18 residues. CDR3 sequence (DNA): TGTGCCAGTAGTCTACGTTCTAGGGCCACGAGGGCGAACACTGAAGCTTTCTTT. Translated, it gives CASSLRSRATRANTEAFF.

As DNA, the CDR3 is TGTGCCATCAGTGGTGGAGGGGCGGTTAACTATGGCTACACCTTC. Residues: CAISGGGAVNYGYTF. The J gene is TRBJ1-2, the V gene TRBV10-3, with D possibly TRBD1 on 5 matching bases. Germline loops: CDR1 ENHRY, CDR2 SYGVKD. This CDR3 has 15 residues. V lost 4 bases and J 1 base, leaving 13 bases between the germline ends.

CDR3 nucleotide sequence: TGTGCCAGCTCAACGACAGGGGGCCGAGAGACCCAGTACTTC. Its translation: CASSTTGGRETQYF. The V call is TRBV18, the J call TRBJ2-5; 10 nucleotides agree with TRBD1. Germline V gene data show CDR1 as KGHSH and CDR2 as LQKENI. The CDR3 loop spans 14 amino acids. The trim removed 5 bases at V and 4 bases at J, leaving 4 bases unmatched.

V is TRBV15 and J is TRBJ1-5, with D possibly matching TRBD1 (5 bases). This CDR3 is 14 amino acids long. CDR1 and CDR2 from the germline V gene are LNHNV and YYDKDF (reference sequence). The ends were cut back, 1 base at V and 7 bases at J, with 11 bases in the middle. The CDR3 DNA is TGTGCCACCAGCAGAGGATCCGGGGGGCAGCCCCAGCATTTT. The encoded protein is CATSRGSGGQPQHF.

The chain combines TRBV6-5 with TRBJ2-1; TRBD2 might be the D (5 bases). Germline V lookup: CDR1 MNHEY, CDR2 SVGAGI. V was clipped by 6 bases and J by 4 bases, with 16 bases between them. The CDR3 is made up of 15 amino acids. CDR3 loop: CASSPFAGPYNEQFF. The CDR3 DNA reads TGTGCCAGCAGCCCCTTCGCGGGCCCTTACAATGAGCAGTTCTTC.

This sequence joins TRBV6-5 and TRBJ1-3; D unclear. The CDR3 sequence is 16 residues long. The germline gives CDR1 MNHEY, CDR2 SVGAGI. The ends were cut back, 2 bases at V and 2 bases at J, with 13 bases in the middle. The CDR3 DNA reads as TGTGCCAGCAGTTACACGCCCCTTGGAGCTGGAAACACCATATATTTT. This codes for CASSYTPLGAGNTIYF.

The rearrangement uses TRBV25-1 and TRBJ1-4; TRBD1 matches 9 bases. Germline assignment: CDR1 MGHDK and CDR2 SYGVNS. The CDR3 runs to 14 residues. Unmatched junction bases numbered 9, after V lost 8 bases and J lost 8 bases. The CDR3 region is CASAGTGNLEKLFF. The CDR3 DNA follows: TGTGCCAGCGCCGGGACAGGGAACCTAGAAAAACTGTTTTTT.

In its sample, this clone was seen once. The chain couples TRBV7-5 to TRBJ2-2; the D call of TRBD2 is as the table states it, not checked on the DNA. TRBV7-5 is a pseudogene locus. This CDR3 is built from 14 residues. CDR3 loop: CARSLELCTGELFF. The DNA for the CDR3 is TGTGCCAGAAGCTTAGAGCTCTGCACCGGGGAGCTGTTTTTT.

The chain joins TRBV7-8 to TRBJ1-2; D may be TRBD1 (5 bases). CDR1 and CDR2 (germline): SGHVS, FQNEAQ. V lost 0 bases, J lost 8 bases, and 19 bases lay in between. CDR3 length equals 16 residues. This CDR3 reads CASSLAIGQGIGGYTF. CDR3 DNA sequence: TGTGCCAGCAGCTTAGCTATCGGGCAGGGCATTGGAGGCTACACCTTC.

The chain uses TRBV29-1 and TRBJ1-4; 9 nucleotides agree with TRBD1. CDR1 SQVTM and CDR2 ANQGSEA come from the germline V gene. J gave up 8 bases and V 7 bases, and 8 bases lay outside the gene matches. The CDR3 loop spans 13 amino acids. The CDR3 region is CSARTGVGEKLFF. In DNA form, the CDR3 reads TGCAGCGCCCGGACAGGGGTCGGCGAAAAACTGTTTTTT. Drawing the rest from reference TRBV29-1 and TRBJ1-4, the complete variable domain is SAVISQKPSRDICQRGTSLTIQCQVDSQVTMMFWYRQQPGQSLTLIATANQGSEATYESGFVIDKFPISRPNLTFSTLTVSNMSPEDSSIYLCSARTGVGEKLFFGSGTQLSVL.

The table lists this clone with a count of one. The J gene is TRBJ2-5, the V gene TRBV18; the D is unclear. Per germline, CDR1 KGHSH and CDR2 LQKENI. Trimming left V 3 bases short and J 4 bases short, with 9 bases between. The CDR3 loop spans 13 amino acids. The CDR3 reads CASSPDWRETQYF. The DNA of the CDR3 is TGTGCCAGCTCACCCGACTGGCGAGAGACCCAGTACTTC.

The V and J genes are TRBV10-3 and TRBJ2-3; D not resolved. Germline values: CDR1 ENHRY, CDR2 SYGVKD. Trimming removed 4 bases from V and 0 bases from J, with 14 bases in between. The CDR3 loop spans 16 amino acids. CDR3 DNA sequence: TGTGCCATCAGTGGGAGTAATCCTTTTAGCACAGATACGCAGTATTTT. This codes for CAISGSNPFSTDTQYF.

The J gene is TRBJ1-1, the V gene TRBV7-9, with TRBD1 identical over 9 bases. The germline V gene has CDR1 SEHNR and CDR2 FQNEAQ (reference sequence). CDR3 length: 14 amino acids. V shed 5 bases, J shed 1 base, and the junction held 2 bases outside the gene matches. The CDR3 spells CASSGGQGNTEAFF. The CDR3 DNA reads as TGTGCCAGCAGCGGGGGACAGGGGAACACTGAAGCTTTCTTT.

This clone is labeled medium-sized (0.01 to 0.1%). The gene calls are TRBV4-2 and TRBJ2-6; 12 bases fit TRBD1. The J segment lost 1 base and the V segment lost 2 bases, leaving 3 bases of the junction unmatched. CDR1 is LGHNA, CDR2 YNFKEQ, per germline. The CDR3 runs to 18 residues. In DNA form, the CDR3 reads TGTGCCAGCAGCCAATCGGGACAGGGGGCTTCTGGGGCCAACGTCCTGACTTTC. It codes for CASSQSGQGASGANVLTF.